This T cell receptor beta chain was sequenced for a study of vaccination effects on CD4 cells after COVID-19. The overall study: Participants each got two BNT162b2 or mRNA-1273 vaccine doses.

As for this clone: Its antigen is still unknown.

CDR1 MNHEY and CDR2 SMNVEV come from the germline V gene (reference sequence). The CDR3 runs to 13 residues. V was pared by 6 bases and J by 9 bases, with 15 bases between. General observations from the study: Among infection- and vaccine-induced clones, marked clonal contraction occurred late after vaccination.

Profiling relied on immunoSEQ multiplex PCR, and the TCRdb table lists in-frame clones only, not all of them. The sample contains about 25,000 clones, 76% of which appear only once. Antigen-specific CD4+ T cells were first expanded with viral peptide pools by the ViraFEST assay and only then sequenced. The culture ran for approximately 10 days, and then CD4+ T cells were isolated. Vaccine recipients lacked prior SARS-CoV-2 infection and had negative nucleocapsid antibodies. A density of about 1.8 million PBMC per well was used; these cells were cultured with roughly 10 IU/ml IL-2 and roughly 10 ug/ml peptides.

The chain joins TRBV27 to TRBJ2-4; no firm D call. This sequence was found in a human donor who received a COVID-19 vaccine. Sequenced here: CD4+ T cells from PBMCs cultured with HCoV-NL63 spike peptides, sampled before COVID-19 vaccination. The chain's CDR3 is CASSQVVRSIQYF. The CDR3 DNA reads TGTGCCAGCAGCCAAGTAGTTCGGAGCATTCAGTACTTC.